This is a list of T cell receptor beta chains from one sample in a study of shared clonotypes between healthy human individuals. Produced via immunoSEQ multiplex PCR; TCRdb's table is partial and in-frame only. The sample includes fewer than 1.8 million clones, around 98.5% of them seen just once. The sequencing sample was made of naive CD4+ T cells sorted from blood. The receptors stem from a man between 25 and 39 years old in good health. CDR3s include the opening cysteine and the closing phenylalanine or tryptophan. The D gene is left open where the match is weak. Only some rows state a clone size, as once, few, many or a class for expanded clones.

>NA|TRBV7-8|TRBJ1-5|once
TGTGCCAGCACCCGGAGTGGCAGGGGCCCGGATCAGCCCCAGCATTTT
CASTRSGRGPDQPQHF
>NA|TRBV7-2|TRBJ2-5|NA
TGTGCCAGCAGCTTAGTTCACAGGGTGGAGACCCAGTACTTC
CASSLVHRVETQYF
>NA|TRBV7-9|TRBJ2-1|NA
TGTGCCAGCAGCTTATCCGGCTACAATGAGCAGTTCTTC
CASSLSGYNEQFF
>NA|TRBV19|TRBJ1-1|NA
TGTGCCAGTAGGGGCCAGGCTGAAGCTTTCTTT
CASRGQAEAFF
>TRBD2|TRBV5-6|TRBJ2-7|NA
TGTGCCAGCAGCCCCGGACTAGCGGGAGTCTACGAGCAGTACTTC
CASSPGLAGVYEQYF
>NA|TRBV7-2|TRBJ1-4|NA
TGTGCCAGCAGCTCTACAACTAATGAAAAACTGTTTTTT
CASSSTTNEKLFF
>TRBD1|TRBV15|TRBJ1-3|NA
TGTGCCACCAGCAGAGACGGCAGGGGGTGGAACACCATATATTTT
CATSRDGRGWNTIYF
>NA|TRBV5-4|TRBJ2-3|NA
TGTGCCAGCAGCTTGACGAAGGGCACAGATACGCAGTATTTT
CASSLTKGTDTQYF
>TRBD1|TRBV29-1|TRBJ2-2|NA
TGCAGCGTTGGACAGGGAATAAACACCGGGGAGCTGTTTTTT
CSVGQGINTGELFF
>NA|TRBV7-3|TRBJ2-1|NA
TGTGCCAGCAGCCGTGTAGGCTCCTACAATGAGCAGTTCTTC
CASSRVGSYNEQFF
>TRBD2|TRBV15|TRBJ2-7|NA
TGTGCCACCAGCAGAGATTTGCTAGCGGGAGGCGAGCAGTACTTC
CATSRDLLAGGEQYF
>NA|TRBV28|TRBJ1-3|NA
TGTGCCAGCAGTGAGGCCCGCTCTGGAAACACCATATATTTT
CASSEARSGNTIYF
>NA|TRBV9|TRBJ2-1|NA
TGTGCCAGCAGCGTATCAGGGAGCTCCTACAATGAGCAGTTCTTC
CASSVSGSSYNEQFF
>NA|TRBV10-1|TRBJ2-1|NA
TGCGCCAGCAGTGAGGACCTGGACAAAACGAGCTCCTACAATGAGCAGTTCTTC
CASSEDLDKTSSYNEQFF
>TRBD1|TRBV9|TRBJ2-4|NA
TGTGCCAGCAGCGTGGGGCAGGGGGCCTACATTCAGTACTTC
CASSVGQGAYIQYF
>NA|TRBV6-1|TRBJ2-5|NA
TGTGCCAGCAGCCCGGGGCCCCAAGAGACCCAGTACTTC
CASSPGPQETQYF
>TRBD1|TRBV18|TRBJ2-7|NA
TGTGCCACCGAGGACAGGGGTACCTACGAGCAGTACTTC
CATEDRGTYEQYF
>NA|TRBV30|TRBJ1-2|once
TGTGCCTGGAGTGTAGCGGCCGGACAGAACTATGGCTACACCTTC
CAWSVAAGQNYGYTF
>TRBD2|TRBV11-2|TRBJ2-1|NA
TGTGCCAGCACCAGGACTAGCGGACTTATCAATGAGCAGTTCTTC
CASTRTSGLINEQFF
>NA|TRBV5-1|TRBJ1-2|once
TGCGCCAGCAGCTTGGCCGTGGACTATGGCTACACCTTC
CASSLAVDYGYTF
>TRBD2|TRBV4-1|TRBJ2-1|NA
TGCGCCAGCAGCCAAGATCTTGGAGCGGGAGGGATAAATGAGCAGTTCTTC
CASSQDLGAGGINEQFF
>NA|TRBV30|TRBJ1-2|NA
TGTGCCTGGGGACAAGCCCTAACTAATGGCTACACCTTC
CAWGQALTNGYTF
>NA|TRBV7-9|TRBJ2-5|once
TGTGCCAGCAGCCGAACTATCCAAGAGACCCAGTACTTC
CASSRTIQETQYF
>NA|TRBV9|TRBJ2-4|NA
TGTGCCAGCAGCACGCCAACCGACGTAGTGGGCATTCAGTACTTC
CASSTPTDVVGIQYF
>NA|TRBV5-1|TRBJ2-3|NA
TGCGCCAGCAGCCTTGGGACGGCAATGGGAGATACGCAGTATTTT
CASSLGTAMGDTQYF
>NA|TRBV29-1|TRBJ2-2|NA
TGCAGCGTTAAGGGTTGGGGGGACGGGGAGCTGTTTTTT
CSVKGWGDGELFF
>NA|TRBV11-2|TRBJ2-1|NA
TGTGCCAGCAGCTTAGCGAGATACAATGAGCAGTTCTTC
CASSLARYNEQFF
>TRBD2|TRBV7-2|TRBJ2-5|NA
TGTGCCAGCAGCCTAGCGGGGCTCCAAGAGACCCAGTACTTC
CASSLAGLQETQYF
>NA|TRBV5-4|TRBJ2-3|NA
TGTGCCAGCAGCTTGCGTCGGGACACCCGCACAGATACGCAGTATTTT
CASSLRRDTRTDTQYF
>TRBD2|TRBV5-4|TRBJ2-7|NA
TGTGCCAGCAGCAAGGGGACTAGCGGCGAGCAGTACTTC
CASSKGTSGEQYF
>TRBD1|TRBV9|TRBJ1-2|once
TGTGCCAGCAGCGTAGGAGTTAGTACAGGGGCTCTTCACTATGGCTACACCTTC
CASSVGVSTGALHYGYTF
>NA|TRBV19|TRBJ1-3|NA
TGTGCCAGTAGTGGTCTGGGACGGGACTCTGGAAACACCATATATTTT
CASSGLGRDSGNTIYF